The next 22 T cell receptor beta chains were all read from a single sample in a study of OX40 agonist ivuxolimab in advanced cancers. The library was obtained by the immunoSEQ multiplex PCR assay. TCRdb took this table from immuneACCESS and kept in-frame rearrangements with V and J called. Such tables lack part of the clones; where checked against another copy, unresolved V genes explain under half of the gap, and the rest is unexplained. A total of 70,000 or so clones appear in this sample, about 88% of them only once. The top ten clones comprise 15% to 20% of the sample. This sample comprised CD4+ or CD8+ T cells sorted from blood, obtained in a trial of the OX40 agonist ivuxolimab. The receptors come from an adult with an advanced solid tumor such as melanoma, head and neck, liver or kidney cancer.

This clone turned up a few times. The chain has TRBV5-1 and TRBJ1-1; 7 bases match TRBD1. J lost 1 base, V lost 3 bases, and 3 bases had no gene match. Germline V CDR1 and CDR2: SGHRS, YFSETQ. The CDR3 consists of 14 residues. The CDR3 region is CASSWRDRNTEAFF. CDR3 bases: TGCGCCAGCAGCTGGCGGGACAGGAACACTGAAGCTTTCTTT.

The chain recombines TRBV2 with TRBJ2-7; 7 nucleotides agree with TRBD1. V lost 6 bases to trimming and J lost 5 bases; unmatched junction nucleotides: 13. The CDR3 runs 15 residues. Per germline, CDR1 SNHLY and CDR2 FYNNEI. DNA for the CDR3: TGTGCCAGCAGCCTACACAGGGGTTTAGGCGACGAGCAGTACTTC. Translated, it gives CASSLHRGLGDEQYF.

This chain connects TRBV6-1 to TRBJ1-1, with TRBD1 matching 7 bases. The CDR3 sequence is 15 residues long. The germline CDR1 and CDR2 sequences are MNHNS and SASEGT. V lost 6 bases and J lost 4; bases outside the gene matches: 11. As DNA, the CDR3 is TGTGCCAGCAGAGAACAGGGGTCTGGCGTCACTGAAGCTTTCTTT. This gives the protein CASREQGSGVTEAFF.

The DNA for the CDR3 is TGTGCCAGCAGCTTGGTCGGGGACTATGGCTACACCTTC. Residues: CASSLVGDYGYTF. This rearrangement joins TRBV5-5 to TRBJ1-2, with D unclear. V was clipped by 0 bases and J by 3 bases, with 6 bases between them. This CDR3 is 13 amino acids long. CDR1 is SGHKS and CDR2 is YYEKEE in the germline V gene (reference sequence).

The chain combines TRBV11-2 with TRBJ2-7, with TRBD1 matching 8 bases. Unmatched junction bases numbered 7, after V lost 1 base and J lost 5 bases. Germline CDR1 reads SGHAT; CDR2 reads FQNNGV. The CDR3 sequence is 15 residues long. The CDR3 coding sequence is TGTGCCAGCAGCTTAGGAGGCCAGGGGGCCGACGAGCAGTACTTC. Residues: CASSLGGQGADEQYF.

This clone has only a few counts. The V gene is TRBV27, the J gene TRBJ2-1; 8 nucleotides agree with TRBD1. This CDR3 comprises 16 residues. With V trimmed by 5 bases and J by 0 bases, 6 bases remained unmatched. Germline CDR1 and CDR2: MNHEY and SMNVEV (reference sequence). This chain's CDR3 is CASSPRDRRSYNEQFF. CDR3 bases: TGTGCCAGCAGTCCGAGGGACAGGCGCTCCTACAATGAGCAGTTCTTC.

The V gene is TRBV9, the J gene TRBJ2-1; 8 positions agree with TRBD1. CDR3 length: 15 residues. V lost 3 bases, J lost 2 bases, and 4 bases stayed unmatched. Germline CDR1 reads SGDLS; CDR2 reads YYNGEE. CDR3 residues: CASSAWGQAYNEQFF. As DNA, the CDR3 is TGTGCCAGCAGCGCCTGGGGACAGGCCTACAATGAGCAGTTCTTC.

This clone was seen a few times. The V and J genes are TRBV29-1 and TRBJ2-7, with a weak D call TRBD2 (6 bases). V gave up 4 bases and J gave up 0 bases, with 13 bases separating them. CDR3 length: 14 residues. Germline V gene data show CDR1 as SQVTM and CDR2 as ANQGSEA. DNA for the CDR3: TGCAGCGTTGCGGTCGTGGGGGGCTCCTACGAGCAGTACTTC. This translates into CSVAVVGGSYEQYF.

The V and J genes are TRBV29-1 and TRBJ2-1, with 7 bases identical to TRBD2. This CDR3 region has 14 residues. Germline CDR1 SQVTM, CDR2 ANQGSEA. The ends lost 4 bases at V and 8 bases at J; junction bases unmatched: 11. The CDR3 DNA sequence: TGCAGCGTTGCCTTAGCGGGTATGTTAGATGAGCAGTTCTTC. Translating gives CSVALAGMLDEQFF.

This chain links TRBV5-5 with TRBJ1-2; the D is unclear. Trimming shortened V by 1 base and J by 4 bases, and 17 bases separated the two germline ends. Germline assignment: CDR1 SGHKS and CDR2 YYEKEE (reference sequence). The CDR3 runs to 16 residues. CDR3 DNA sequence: TGTGCCAGCAGCTTGATCCCGGTGGGTTCCTTCTATGGCTACACCTTC. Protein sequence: CASSLIPVGSFYGYTF.

CDR3: CASSLPGEETQYF. The CDR3 DNA sequence: TGTGCCAGCAGCTTACCAGGGGAAGAGACCCAGTACTTC. The rearrangement joins TRBV11-1 to TRBJ2-5, with D perhaps matching TRBD1 (6 bases). The CDR3 consists of 13 residues. Trimming shortened V by 2 bases and J by 3 bases, and 7 bases separated the two germline ends. The germline V gene encodes CDR1 SGHAT and CDR2 FQDESV (reference sequence).

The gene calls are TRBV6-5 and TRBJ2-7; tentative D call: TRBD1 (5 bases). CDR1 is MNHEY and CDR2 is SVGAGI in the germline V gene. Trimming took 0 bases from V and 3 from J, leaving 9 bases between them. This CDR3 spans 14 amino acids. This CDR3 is CASSYSGRDYEQYF. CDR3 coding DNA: TGTGCCAGCAGTTACTCGGGCAGGGACTACGAGCAGTACTTC.

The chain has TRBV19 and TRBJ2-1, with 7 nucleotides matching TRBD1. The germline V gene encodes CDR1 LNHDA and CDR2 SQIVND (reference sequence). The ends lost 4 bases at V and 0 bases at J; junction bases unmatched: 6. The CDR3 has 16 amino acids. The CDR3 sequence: CASSTDRDSSYNEQFF. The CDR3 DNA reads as TGTGCCAGTAGTACCGACAGGGACAGCTCCTACAATGAGCAGTTCTTC.

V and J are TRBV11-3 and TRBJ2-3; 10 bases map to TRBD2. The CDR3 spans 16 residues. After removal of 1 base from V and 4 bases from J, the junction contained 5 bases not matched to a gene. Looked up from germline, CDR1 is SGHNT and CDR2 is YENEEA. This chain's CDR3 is CASSLGNLAGADTQYF. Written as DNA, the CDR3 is TGTGCCAGCAGCTTAGGGAATCTAGCGGGAGCAGATACGCAGTATTTT.

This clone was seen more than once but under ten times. CDR3 amino acids: CASSRWPSRLSTDTQYF. The CDR3 DNA reads as TGTGCCAGCAGCCGGTGGCCGAGTCGATTGAGCACAGATACGCAGTATTTT. The chain joins TRBV7-9 to TRBJ2-3, with no clear D. From germline, CDR1 is SEHNR and CDR2 FQNEAQ (reference sequence). The CDR3 covers 17 residues. The V end was cut by 5 bases, the J end by 0 bases, with 18 bases between.

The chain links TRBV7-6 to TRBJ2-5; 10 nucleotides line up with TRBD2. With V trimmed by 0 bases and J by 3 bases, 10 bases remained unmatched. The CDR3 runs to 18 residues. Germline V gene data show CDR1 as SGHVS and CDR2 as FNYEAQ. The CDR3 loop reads CASSLARTSGEEEETQYF. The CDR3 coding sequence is TGTGCCAGCAGCTTAGCTAGGACTAGCGGAGAAGAAGAAGAGACCCAGTACTTC.

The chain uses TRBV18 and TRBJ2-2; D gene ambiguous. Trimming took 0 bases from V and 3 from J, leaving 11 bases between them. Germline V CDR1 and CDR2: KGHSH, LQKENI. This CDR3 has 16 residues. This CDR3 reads CASSPPVPRYTGELFF. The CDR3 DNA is TGTGCCAGCTCACCACCGGTCCCGCGGTACACCGGGGAGCTGTTTTTT.

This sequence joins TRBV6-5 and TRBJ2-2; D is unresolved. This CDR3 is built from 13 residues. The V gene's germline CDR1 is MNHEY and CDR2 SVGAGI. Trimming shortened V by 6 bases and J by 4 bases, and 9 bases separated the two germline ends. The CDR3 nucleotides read TGTGCCAGCAGCATCCCGGGCACCGGGGAGCTGTTTTTT. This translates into CASSIPGTGELFF.

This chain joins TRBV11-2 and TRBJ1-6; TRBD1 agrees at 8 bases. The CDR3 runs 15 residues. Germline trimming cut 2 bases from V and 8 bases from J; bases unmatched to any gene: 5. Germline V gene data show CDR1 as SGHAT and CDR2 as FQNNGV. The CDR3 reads CASSLTDRGYSPLHF. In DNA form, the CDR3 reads TGTGCCAGCAGCTTAACAGACAGGGGTTATTCACCCCTCCACTTT.

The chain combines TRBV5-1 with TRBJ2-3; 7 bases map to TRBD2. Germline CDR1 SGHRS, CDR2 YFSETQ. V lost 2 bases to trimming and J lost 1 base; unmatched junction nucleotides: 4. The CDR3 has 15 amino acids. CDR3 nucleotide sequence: TGCGCCAGCAGCTTCGCCGCGGGGGGCACAGATACGCAGTATTTT. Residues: CASSFAAGGTDTQYF. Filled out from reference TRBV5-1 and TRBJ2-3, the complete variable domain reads KAGVTQTPRYLIKTRGQQVTLSCSPISGHRSVSWYQQTPGQGLQFLFEYFSETQRNKGNFPGRFSGRQFSNSRSEMNVSTLELGDSALYLCASSFAAGGTDTQYFGPGTRLTVL.

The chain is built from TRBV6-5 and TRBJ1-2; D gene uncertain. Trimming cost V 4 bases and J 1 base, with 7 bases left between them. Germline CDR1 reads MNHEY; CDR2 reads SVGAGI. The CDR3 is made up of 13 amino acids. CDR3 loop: CASSSGVNYGYTF. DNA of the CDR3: TGTGCCAGCAGTTCCGGTGTTAACTATGGCTACACCTTC.

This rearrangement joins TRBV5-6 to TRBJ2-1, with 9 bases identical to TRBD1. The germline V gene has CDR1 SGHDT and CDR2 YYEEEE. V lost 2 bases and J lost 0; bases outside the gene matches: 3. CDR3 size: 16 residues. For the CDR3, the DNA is TGTGCCAGCAGCTTCGGGACAGGGAGCTCCTACAATGAGCAGTTCTTC. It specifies CASSFGTGSSYNEQFF.